The 30 T cell receptor beta chains reported below all come from one sample, sequenced in a study of blood T cell repertoires in COVID-19. The assay was immunoSEQ multiplex PCR, and TCRdb's table has in-frame clones only and misses some. Among 200,000 to 300,000 clones listed, around nine tenths were seen once. The sequenced sample consisted of peripheral blood. All receptors come from a woman aged 60-75 years with COVID-19, enrolled during active disease.

The chain combines TRBV19 with TRBJ1-5, with 8 bases fitting TRBD1. Germline CDR1 is LNHDA and CDR2 is SQIVND (reference sequence). The V and J ends lost 4 bases and 5 bases, in that order; junction bases with no gene match: 7. The CDR3 extends over 15 amino acids. CDR3 DNA sequence: TGTGCCAGTAGTAAGAGACAGGGGCCCGATCAGCCCCAGCATTTT. Translated, it gives CASSKRQGPDQPQHF.

This chain uses TRBV19 with TRBJ1-6; no clear D gene. The CDR3 totals 15 residues. V was pared by 10 bases and J by 11 bases, with 24 bases between. In germline, CDR1 is LNHDA, CDR2 SQIVND (reference sequence). The CDR3: CATAAGIDFRTPLHF. The CDR3 nucleotides are TGTGCCACCGCAGCGGGGATTGATTTTAGGACACCCCTCCACTTT. Filled out from reference TRBV19 and TRBJ1-6, the complete variable domain reads DGGITQSPKYLFRKEGQNVTLSCEQNLNHDAMYWYRQDPGQGLRLIYYSQIVNDFQKGDIAEGYSVSREKKESFPLTVTSAQKNPTAFYLCATAAGIDFRTPLHFGNGTRLTVT.

This clone appeared many times. The CDR3 region is CASRTRQGVTGELFF. In DNA, the CDR3 is TGCGCCAGCAGGACGAGACAGGGGGTCACCGGGGAGCTGTTTTTT. The chain carries TRBV10-1 and TRBJ2-2; 9 bases align to TRBD1. Trimming removed 6 bases from V and 4 bases from J; junction bases left unmatched: 6. The V gene's germline CDR1 is WNHNN and CDR2 SYGVQD (reference sequence). CDR3 length: 15 residues.

This clone has only a few counts. The V and J genes are TRBV7-9 and TRBJ2-7; a weak D match, TRBD2 (6 bases). V dropped 7 bases and J dropped 0 bases, with 16 bases sitting between them. Looked up from germline, CDR1 is SEHNR and CDR2 is FQNEAQ (reference sequence). This CDR3 is built from 15 residues. Written as DNA, the CDR3 is TGTGCCAGCATTCCCGGGACTTACAGCTCCTACGAGCAGTACTTC. Amino acid sequence: CASIPGTYSSYEQYF.

The sample holds one count of this clone. V and J are TRBV12-2 and TRBJ1-3; the table's TRBD1 call for D was not verified on the DNA. TRBV12-2 is assigned pseudogene status. The CDR3 is made up of 19 amino acids. CDR3 nucleotide sequence: TGTGCAAGTCGCTTTTGGGGGTGGGTTACAGGGTTCAGTGGAAACACCATATATTTT. The encoded protein is CASRFWGWVTGFSGNTIYF.

The CDR3 loop is CASRRPGQGAWKGNTIYF. The DNA for the CDR3 is TGTGCCAGCAGGAGGCCGGGACAGGGGGCTTGGAAGGGAAACACCATATATTTT. The chain uses TRBV28 and TRBJ1-3; 12 positions agree with TRBD1. The CDR3 totals 18 residues. Looked up from germline, CDR1 is MDHEN and CDR2 is SYDVKM. V was clipped by 6 bases and J by 4 bases; unmatched bases: 13.

The chain links TRBV5-1 to TRBJ2-1, with 10 bases fitting TRBD2. Germline V gives CDR1 SGHRS, CDR2 YFSETQ. There are 15 residues in the CDR3. J was trimmed by 9 bases and V by 3 bases; bases with no gene match: 9. The CDR3 region has the DNA TGCGCCAGCAGCTCCCAAGCACTAGCGGGGTCTGAGCAGTTCTTC. Protein product: CASSSQALAGSEQFF. Filled out from reference TRBV5-1 and TRBJ2-1, the complete variable domain reads KAGVTQTPRYLIKTRGQQVTLSCSPISGHRSVSWYQQTPGQGLQFLFEYFSETQRNKGNFPGRFSGRQFSNSRSEMNVSTLELGDSALYLCASSSQALAGSEQFFGPGTRLTVL.

The CDR3: CASSLIPLSTDTQYF. The DNA of the CDR3 is TGTGCCAGCAGCTTAATTCCCTTGAGCACAGATACGCAGTATTTT. The V call is TRBV7-6, the J call TRBJ2-3; D gene ambiguous. Germline values: CDR1 SGHVS, CDR2 FNYEAQ. This CDR3 is 15 amino acids long. The germline V and J ends were trimmed by 2 bases and 0 bases, with 9 bases remaining between them. Supplemented by reference TRBV7-6 and TRBJ2-3, the full variable domain reads GAGVSQSPRYKVTKRGQDVALRCDPISGHVSLYWYRQALGQGPEFLTYFNYEAQQDKSGLPNDRFSAERPEGSISTLTIQRTEQRDSAMYRCASSLIPLSTDTQYFGPGTRLTVL.

This chain links TRBV5-1 with TRBJ2-7; the match to TRBD2 covers 7 bases. In germline, CDR1 is SGHRS, CDR2 YFSETQ. The CDR3 is 15 residues long. V was pared by 3 bases and J by 0 bases, with 6 bases of the junction left unmatched. CDR3 coding DNA: TGCGCCAGCAGCTCGGGGGGTGGAAGCTCCTACGAGCAGTACTTC. It is translated as CASSSGGGSSYEQYF. Looking up the rest from reference TRBV5-1 and TRBJ2-7 gives the full variable domain: KAGVTQTPRYLIKTRGQQVTLSCSPISGHRSVSWYQQTPGQGLQFLFEYFSETQRNKGNFPGRFSGRQFSNSRSEMNVSTLELGDSALYLCASSSGGGSSYEQYFGPGTRLTVT.

The chain combines TRBV11-2 with TRBJ2-2; 9 bases are shared with TRBD1. Germline V gives CDR1 SGHAT, CDR2 FQNNGV. Losses at the gene ends were 0 bases for V and 3 bases for J; bases not matched to a gene: 5. This CDR3 is built from 17 residues. Written as DNA, the CDR3 is TGTGCCAGCAGCTTAGACTCCGGACAGGGGTACACCGGGGAGCTGTTTTTT. Encoded protein: CASSLDSGQGYTGELFF.

In this sample, this clone turned up once. The rearrangement links TRBV7-8 to TRBJ1-5; no definite D call. This CDR3 is 14 amino acids long. With 5 bases removed from V and 2 bases from J, the gap between germline ends came to 10 bases. Germline V gene data show CDR1 as SGHVS and CDR2 as FQNEAQ. The CDR3 reads CASSPHGGNQPQHF. CDR3 nucleotides: TGTGCCAGCAGCCCCCACGGGGGCAATCAGCCCCAGCATTTT. Full variable domain (remainder filled in from reference TRBV7-8 and TRBJ1-5): GAGVSQSPRYKVAKRGQDVALRCDPISGHVSLFWYQQALGQGPEFLTYFQNEAQLDKSGLPSDRFFAERPEGSVSTLKIQRTQQEDSAVYLCASSPHGGNQPQHFGDGTRLSIL.

The CDR3 is CASSPVRSTGTEAFF. The CDR3 DNA is TGTGCCAGCAGCCCCGTTCGGTCTACGGGGACTGAAGCTTTCTTT. The chain combines TRBV7-9 with TRBJ1-1; D is unclear. Germline V gene data show CDR1 as SEHNR and CDR2 as FQNEAQ (reference sequence). Trimming took 5 bases from V and 5 from J, leaving 18 bases between them. The CDR3 contains 15 residues. Supplemented by reference TRBV7-9 and TRBJ1-1, the full variable domain reads DTGVSQNPRHKITKRGQNVTFRCDPISEHNRLYWYRQTLGQGPEFLTYFQNEAQLEKSRLLSDRFSAERPKGSFSTLEIQRTEQGDSAMYLCASSPVRSTGTEAFFGQGTRLTVV.

The rearrangement uses TRBV6-2 or TRBV6-3 and TRBJ1-1, with D tentatively TRBD1 (5 bases). This CDR3 contains 14 residues. Trimming took 0 bases from V and 7 from J, leaving 12 bases between them. Germline V lookup: CDR1 MNHEY, CDR2 SVGEGT. The CDR3 reads CASSYSRGSGEAFF. The DNA of the CDR3 is TGTGCCAGCAGTTACTCTCGGGGGAGTGGTGAAGCTTTCTTT.

The rearrangement links TRBV11-2 to TRBJ2-1; 8 bases line up with TRBD2. The CDR3 is 14 amino acids. Germline CDR1 reads SGHAT; CDR2 reads FQNNGV. The V and J ends lost 5 bases and 10 bases, in that order; junction bases with no gene match: 10. The chain's CDR3 is CASSAGTRGDEQFF. In DNA form, the CDR3 reads TGTGCCAGCAGCGCCGGGACTAGAGGTGACGAGCAGTTCTTC.

The rearrangement links TRBV6-5 to TRBJ2-2; D unresolved. The CDR3 is 15 amino acids. V was shortened by 6 bases and J by 0 bases, with 11 bases between the two germline ends. Germline V gives CDR1 MNHEY, CDR2 SVGAGI. The CDR3 DNA reads as TGTGCCAGCAGCAATTGGCCAGCGAACACCGGGGAGCTGTTTTTT. Translation gives CASSNWPANTGELFF.

The V gene is TRBV5-6, the J gene TRBJ2-1; 8 bases map to TRBD2. The CDR3 covers 16 residues. Trimming took 4 bases from V and 9 from J; bases not matched to a gene: 15. CDR1 is SGHDT and CDR2 is YYEEEE in the germline V gene. The CDR3 protein is CASSRGALAGPGEQFF. CDR3 in DNA: TGTGCCAGCAGCAGGGGGGCGCTAGCGGGTCCCGGTGAGCAGTTCTTC. Combining the CDR3 with reference TRBV5-6 and TRBJ2-1 gives the whole variable domain DAGVTQSPTHLIKTRGQQVTLRCSPKSGHDTVSWYQQALGQGPQFIFQYYEEEERQRGNFPDRFSGHQFPNYSSELNVNALLLGDSALYLCASSRGALAGPGEQFFGPGTRLTVL.

The J gene is TRBJ2-6, the V gene TRBV29-1; 7 bases line up with TRBD1. CDR3 length: 16 amino acids. Germline CDR1 is SQVTM and CDR2 is ANQGSEA. V shed 4 bases, J shed 1 base, and the junction held 7 bases outside the gene matches. This CDR3 is CSVGGRGSSGANVLTF. The CDR3 DNA sequence: TGCAGCGTTGGGGGCAGGGGGAGTTCTGGGGCCAACGTCCTGACTTTC.

In its sample, this clone was seen a few times. The genes are TRBV7-9 and TRBJ2-7; D remains ambiguous. V was cut by 0 bases and J by 3 bases, with 12 bases left in between. The CDR3 extends over 15 amino acids. Germline V gene lookup returns CDR1 SEHNR and CDR2 FQNEAQ (reference sequence). The CDR3 region is CASSLARTEHYEQYF. The CDR3, as DNA: TGTGCCAGCAGCTTAGCGAGAACAGAACACTACGAGCAGTACTTC.

The gene calls are TRBV28 and TRBJ1-4; TRBD1 agrees at 9 bases. There are 16 residues in the CDR3. In germline, CDR1 is MDHEN, CDR2 SYDVKM. Trimming at V came to 7 bases and at J to 5 bases, leaving 11 bases not matched to a gene. The CDR3 nucleotides read TGTGCCAGCACCAAAAACTCGGGACAGGGAAATGAAAAACTGTTTTTT. It encodes CASTKNSGQGNEKLFF.

The gene calls are TRBV19 and TRBJ2-2; 10 bases are a match to TRBD2. Germline V gene sequence: CDR1 LNHDA, CDR2 SQIVND (reference sequence). V shed 9 bases, J shed 4 bases, and the junction held 8 bases outside the gene matches. The CDR3 length is 15 residues. In DNA, the CDR3 is TGTGCCAGCCAAAAAGCGGGAGGGACCACCGGGGAGCTGTTTTTT. Its translation: CASQKAGGTTGELFF.

The V call is TRBV6-2 or TRBV6-3, the J call TRBJ2-5; the D gene is possibly TRBD2 (6 bases). V was shortened by 2 bases and J by 9 bases, with 10 bases between the two germline ends. The CDR3 has 12 residues. Per the germline V gene, CDR1 is MNHEY and CDR2 is SVGEGT. The CDR3 spells CASSYGGAAQYF. CDR3 DNA: TGTGCCAGCAGTTACGGCGGGGCCGCCCAGTACTTC.

The V and J genes are TRBV27 and TRBJ2-2; 8 bases map to TRBD2. This CDR3 contains 16 residues. V gave up 6 bases and J gave up 0 bases; unmatched junction bases: 6. Germline V gene data show CDR1 as MNHEY and CDR2 as SMNVEV (reference sequence). CDR3 nucleotide sequence: TGTGCCAGCAGAACACTAGCGGCACCGAACACCGGGGAGCTGTTTTTT. This encodes CASRTLAAPNTGELFF.

The CDR3 DNA sequence: TGTGCCAGTAGTAGGAGAGGGACAGGGAACACTGAAGCTTTCTTT. Translated, it gives CASSRRGTGNTEAFF. J is TRBJ1-1 and V is TRBV19; 8 bases line up with TRBD1. CDR3 size: 15 residues. Germline CDR1 and CDR2: LNHDA and SQIVND (reference sequence). V was clipped by 4 bases and J by 1 base; unmatched bases: 5.

This clone has a single count. The rearrangement links TRBV7-8 to TRBJ1-1, with a tentative D call TRBD1 (5 bases). There are 15 residues in the CDR3. CDR1 SGHVS and CDR2 FQNEAQ come from the germline V gene. Trimming stripped 3 bases from V and 6 bases from J, with 17 bases between. DNA for the CDR3: TGTGCCAGCAGCTTGGCCCAACAGGTGACGCCTGAAGCTTTCTTT. Its protein product is CASSLAQQVTPEAFF.

This chain joins TRBV5-1 and TRBJ1-4, with 7 bases aligning to TRBD1. The germline gives CDR1 SGHRS, CDR2 YFSETQ. The V segment lost 4 bases and the J segment 9 bases; nucleotides outside the gene matches: 15. The CDR3 sequence is 16 residues long. The CDR3 region has the DNA TGCGCCAGCAGCCCGCGGTTCGGGGACAGAACACAAAAACTGTTTTTT. It is translated as CASSPRFGDRTQKLFF.

The rearrangement joins TRBV2 to TRBJ2-4; TRBD1 aligns across 9 bases. The V gene's germline CDR1 is SNHLY and CDR2 FYNNEI. The CDR3 has 16 amino acids. V lost 8 bases and J lost 9; bases outside the gene matches: 17. The CDR3 DNA sequence: TGTGCCAGCGGCCGGGACAGGGATGGAGGCATCACCATTCAGTACTTC. Translated, it gives CASGRDRDGGITIQYF.

The chain recombines TRBV4-1 with TRBJ2-5; TRBD2 might be the D (6 bases). V lost 4 bases and J lost 4, with 16 bases in between. The germline CDR1 and CDR2 sequences are MGHRA and YSYEKL. The CDR3 is 15 residues long. The CDR3 sequence: CASSPLGRRGETQYF. The CDR3 coding sequence is TGCGCCAGCAGCCCCCTAGGTCGGAGGGGAGAGACCCAGTACTTC.

The sample holds a few counts of this clone. This sequence joins TRBV29-1 and TRBJ2-1; TRBD2 agrees at 15 bases. The CDR3 covers 13 residues. The V and J ends lost 5 bases and 12 bases, in that order; junction bases with no gene match: 5. The germline CDR1 and CDR2 sequences are SQVTM and ANQGSEA. CDR3 sequence reads: CSVRTSGRGLQFF. CDR3 nucleotide sequence: TGCAGCGTTAGGACTAGCGGGAGGGGTCTGCAGTTCTTC.

This clone was seen only once. V is TRBV10-3 and J is TRBJ1-3; D unresolved. The CDR3 covers 16 residues. Trimming pared 0 bases from V and 3 bases from J, leaving 12 bases between. CDR1 and CDR2 from the germline V gene are ENHRY and SYGVKD. CDR3 amino acids: CAISESGELGGNTIYF. For the CDR3, the DNA is TGTGCCATCAGTGAGTCCGGAGAGCTTGGTGGAAACACCATATATTTT.

V and J are TRBV7-3 and TRBJ2-1; 10 bases agree with TRBD1. CDR3 length: 15 residues. Germline trimming cut 5 bases from V and 6 bases from J; bases unmatched to any gene: 7. Germline assignment: CDR1 SGHTA and CDR2 FQGTGA. The CDR3 region has the DNA TGTGCCAGCAGCCCCGGGACAGGGGTGGGCAATGAGCAGTTCTTC. Translating gives CASSPGTGVGNEQFF.